This T cell receptor (beta chain) was observed in a study of T cell responses to AZD1222 COVID-19 vaccine. Notes on the study in general: Recipients of two AZD1222 doses showed rising Spike-specific TCR breadth and depth. Across the whole spike, CD4 TCRs peaked at regions 160-218 and 743-854. Donors were chiefly white British, with a greater number of females, and clonal diversity was perhaps underestimated.

The V segment lost 1 base and the J segment 4 bases; nucleotides outside the gene matches: 5. The CDR3 runs 16 residues. The germline V gene has CDR1 LGHDT and CDR2 YNNKEL (reference sequence). The table came from immunoSEQ multiplex PCR; TCRdb's copy has only in-frame clones and leaves some out. There are about 150,000 clones in the sample; just over 90% occur only once, and 1.8% lies in the top ten. As to this clone: Its antigen remains unknown. Within the sample, other DNA sequences also encode this same CDR3.

The chain carries TRBV3-1 (or the pseudogene TRBV3-2) and TRBJ2-5; 11 nucleotides line up with TRBD2. The sample in question was peripheral blood, obtained on day 0 of AZD1222 vaccination. This sequence was found in an adult in good health. The CDR3 DNA follows: TGTGCCAGCAGCCAAGTTGTAGCGGGAGGGGGAGAGACCCAGTACTTC. Translating it yields CASSQVVAGGGETQYF.